The clone carrying this T cell receptor (beta chain) was observed a handful of times. The data originate from a study of cytomegalovirus exposure and HLA in healthy donors. Use of 60 Vbeta and 13 Jbeta primers characterized the PCR. TCRdb's copy holds only in-frame clones and misses some; the assay was immunoSEQ multiplex PCR. Among over 110,000 clones listed, approximately 79% were seen once. The V gene end was trimmed by 7 bases and the J gene end by 6 bases; junction bases not matched to a gene: 14. The CDR3 has 15 residues. Germline assignment: CDR1 SNHLY and CDR2 FYNNEI. This clonotype originated in a woman between 50 and 59 years old in good health and CMV-seropositive. The chain carries TRBV2 and TRBJ2-7; TRBD2 matches at 8 bases. The specimen was PBMCs. The CDR3 DNA sequence: TGTGCCAGCACGCCGGGACTAGTAGCCCCGGGCGAGCAGTACTTC. It specifies CASTPGLVAPGEQYF.